A single sample is the source of the 2 T cell receptor beta chains below, sequenced in a study of T cell responses to AZD1222 COVID-19 vaccine. Profiling relied on immunoSEQ multiplex PCR, and the TCRdb table lists in-frame clones only, not all of them. The table has around 140,000 clones, approximately 85% seen once. The sequencing here drew on peripheral blood, taken 28 days after the second dose of the MenACWY control vaccine. The origin of the receptors is an adult who received the MenACWY meningococcal vaccine as a control.

The V gene is TRBV5-1, the J gene TRBJ1-5, with D unresolved. Trimming stripped 5 bases from V and 4 bases from J, with 13 bases between. The CDR3 has 14 residues. The germline CDR1 and CDR2 sequences are SGHRS and YFSETQ. The CDR3 region is CASREIPPNQPQHF. CDR3 DNA sequence: TGCGCCAGCAGAGAAATTCCACCGAATCAGCCCCAGCATTTT.

This clone was observed a few times. CDR3 protein: CASSPRDNNGRQYV. The CDR3 bases are TGTGCCAGCTCACCTCGGGACAATAATGGGAGGCAGTACGTC. The rearrangement uses TRBV18 and TRBJ2-7, with D possibly being TRBD1 (6 bases). Germline V CDR1 and CDR2: KGHSH, LQKENI. The CDR3 has 14 residues. V was clipped by 3 bases and J by 9 bases, with 18 bases between them.